This note documents a single TCR beta chain sequence. TCR beta sequences were obtained from blood CD8+ and CD4+ T cells. TEMRA cells were FACS-enriched, with CD8+ and CD4+ T cells isolated negatively. This specimen comes from a study of CD8 T cells in Susac syndrome. With random hexamers, reverse transcription was performed on about 0.5 to 1 ug of RNA. TCRdb reprocessed the immunoSEQ multiplex PCR reads via MiXCR and lists one record per CDR3 protein. The sample carries around 200,000 distinct CDR3 sequences, roughly 94% recorded once. Deletions cut 1 base from V and 2 bases from J, with 8 bases between. This CDR3 spans 14 amino acids. CDR1 and CDR2 (germline): KGHSH, LQKENI.

The sample consisted of CD4+ T cells from PBMCs. The chain uses TRBV18 and TRBJ1-2, with D uncertain. The clonotype originates from a human donor in good health. CDR3: CASSPQEVNYGYTF. In nucleotides, the CDR3 is TGTGCCAGCTCACCACAGGAAGTAAACTATGGCTACACCTTC.